The 6 T cell receptor beta chains below come from one sample, sequenced in a study of T cells after yellow fever vaccination. TCRdb reprocessed the 5' RACE reads with MiXCR, giving one entry per CDR3 protein. The sample contains around 600,000 distinct CDR3 sequences, approximately 13% of which appear only once. The sequences come from PBMCs, collected on the day of the yellow fever booster vaccination. These receptor sequences come from a man aged 25 to 40 who received the YFV17D yellow fever vaccine.

V gene TRBV6-2 or TRBV6-3 combines with J gene TRBJ1-3; a possible D gene is TRBD1 (6 bases). The germline gives CDR1 MNHEY, CDR2 SVGEGT. This CDR3 contains 15 residues. Deletions cut 6 bases from V and 0 bases from J, with 12 bases between. The CDR3 DNA is TGTGCCAGCAGACGACAGGCGAACTCTGGAAACACCATATATTTT. As protein: CASRRQANSGNTIYF.

This clonotype came up a few times. The V and J genes are TRBV6-5 and TRBJ2-7; D uncertain. CDR3 length: 15 amino acids. Per germline, CDR1 MNHEY and CDR2 SVGAGI. Trimming took off 2 bases at V and 5 bases at J, with 16 bases between the two ends. The DNA of the CDR3 is TGTGCCAGCAGTTACGGAGCAGGACCCCTCCACGAGCAGTACTTC. Encoded protein: CASSYGAGPLHEQYF.

The chain links TRBV5-4 to TRBJ2-7, with D perhaps matching TRBD1 or TRBD2 (5 bases each). Germline V gene data show CDR1 as SGHNT and CDR2 as YYREEE (reference sequence). The CDR3 is 16 amino acids. V shed 4 bases and J shed 5 bases, with 22 bases lying between them. CDR3 nucleotide sequence: TGTGCCAGCAGCCGCCCAGACCGGGACCTCGCCCACGAGCAGTACTTC. Its protein is CASSRPDRDLAHEQYF.

This clonotype was counted between two and nine times. The chain recombines TRBV12-3 or TRBV12-4 with TRBJ2-7; TRBD1 aligns across 9 bases. V lost 0 bases, J lost 7 bases, and 7 bases stayed unmatched. This CDR3 has 15 residues. The CDR3 loop reads CASSLAGTGSWEQYF. In DNA, the CDR3 is TGTGCCAGCAGTTTAGCCGGGACAGGGAGTTGGGAGCAGTACTTC.

V usage is TRBV12-3 or TRBV12-4 and J usage is TRBJ2-7; the match to TRBD2 covers 8 bases. The CDR3 runs to 13 residues. V trimming: 1 base; J trimming: 12 bases; junction bases outside the gene matches: 8. For the CDR3, the DNA is TGTGCCAGCAGTTTAGGTCAATTAGCGGGAAGGTACTTC. It specifies CASSLGQLAGRYF.

This clonotype has just a few counts. This chain connects TRBV4-3 to TRBJ2-5, with TRBD2 identical over 7 bases. The V gene end was trimmed by 1 base and the J gene end by 5 bases; junction bases not matched to a gene: 13. Germline V CDR1 and CDR2: LGHNA, YSLEER. This CDR3 is built from 17 residues. The CDR3 protein is CASSQAFVSGVGETQYF. The CDR3, as DNA: TGCGCCAGCAGCCAAGCTTTTGTGAGCGGGGTGGGGGAGACCCAGTACTTC.